This TCR beta chain was observed in a study of blood T cell repertoires in COVID-19. Whole-study context: The cDNA or gDNA used as material had been derived from T cells, B-cell-depleted T cells, or PBMCs.

Everyone who took part was about 18 to 90 years old, and they came from over 20 US areas. V lost 4 bases, J lost 0 bases, and 9 bases lay in between. Germline values: CDR1 MNHEY, CDR2 SVGAGI. The CDR3 length is 14 residues. In the source study's methods: Quantification of nucleated cells was approximated via reference gene primer amplification. Clones were read by immunoSEQ multiplex PCR, and TCRdb kept only the in-frame ones, dropping some. V and J calls and clone size follow that table, whereas D and trimming were derived from the DNA. Of about 260,000 clones in the sample, approximately 90% are singletons; the top ten hold around 1%. As for this clone: In the same sample, other DNA sequences code for this CDR3.

The sequence was collected from a man over 45 who had been exposed to COVID-19. V and J are TRBV6-5 and TRBJ1-1; D possibly corresponds to TRBD1 (5 bases). Specimen: PBMCs or T cells enriched from blood (not recorded which). Written as DNA, the CDR3 is TGTGCCAGCAGTTTCGACAGATTGAACACTGAAGCTTTCTTT. It specifies CASSFDRLNTEAFF.